The T cell receptor beta chain under discussion was sequenced for a study of CD8+CD57+ T cells in acquired aplastic anemia. Across the study: DNA per sorted CD4+ or CD8+ sample ranged about 0.17 to 30 ug, averaging 3.2 ug. Reads per healthy sample averaged roughly 10 million (CD4+) and 11 million to 13 million (CD8+).

Broader study findings: Some 28 sequences, all CD8+ CDR3, were shared between patients and controls. CD8+ Simpson's diversity in patients was not significantly different from that in controls.

This clonotype came up many times. Its matching antigen is unknown. Genomic DNA constituted the template upon which TCR beta VDJ and CDR3 profiling was performed. MiXCR, applied by TCRdb to the reads, yields one record per CDR3 protein. In the table there are more than 150,000 distinct CDR3 sequences, just over 45% of which are singletons. The TCR was taken from a human donor in good health. Sequenced: sorted CD4+, CD8+, or CD8+CD57+ T cells (not recorded which) from PBMCs.

The CDR3 here is CASTENREGYGYTF. The CDR3 region has the DNA TGTGCCAGCACTGAGAACAGGGAGGGGTATGGCTACACCTTC. This chain links TRBV7-2 with TRBJ1-2, with D tentatively TRBD1 (6 bases). Germline loops: CDR1 SGHTA, CDR2 FQGNSA. This CDR3 is built from 14 residues. The V end was cut by 7 bases, the J end by 5 bases, with 17 bases between.